These 30 T cell receptor beta chains originate from one sample sequenced in a study of T cell repertoires in cytomegalovirus infection. TCRdb independently ran MiXCR on the reads; one entry per CDR3 protein. Of under 200,000 distinct CDR3 sequences in the sample, approximately 30% are singletons; the top ten hold roughly 32%. The sequenced material came from PBMCs. The source is a human donor in good health (CMV status not recorded). Some clones in this sample may be carry-over from other donors' samples.

This clonotype was counted only a few times. CDR3 amino acids: CASSLKSGNTIYF. CDR3 nucleotide sequence: TGTGCCAGCAGTTTAAAATCTGGAAACACCATATATTTT. V and J are TRBV14 and TRBJ1-3, with D uncertain. Germline assignment: CDR1 SGHDN and CDR2 FVKESK. The CDR3 extends over 13 amino acids. Trimming left V 6 bases short and J 1 base short, with 7 bases between.

There are a few counts of this clonotype. The chain is built from TRBV29-1 and TRBJ1-6, with TRBD1 identical over 10 bases. CDR3 length: 13 amino acids. V lost 7 bases to trimming and J lost 9 bases; unmatched junction nucleotides: 6. CDR1 is SQVTM, CDR2 ANQGSEA, per germline. The CDR3 sequence is CSGVTGGASPLHF. The CDR3 DNA reads as TGCAGCGGGGTGACAGGGGGCGCTTCACCCCTCCACTTT.

This clonotype was seen at least ten times. This chain connects TRBV7-2 to TRBJ1-2; TRBD1 is a possible D gene (5 bases). Trimming took 5 bases from V and 5 from J, leaving 18 bases between them. The germline gives CDR1 SGHTA, CDR2 FQGNSA. The length of the CDR3 is 15 residues. The CDR3 loop reads CASSPSQGSAYGYTF. Written as DNA, the CDR3 is TGTGCCAGCAGCCCTAGCCAGGGCTCGGCTTATGGCTACACCTTC.

There are a few counts of this clonotype. This chain links TRBV5-8 with TRBJ2-7; 8 nucleotides agree with TRBD1. J lost 2 bases, V lost 4 bases, and 11 bases had no gene match. The CDR3 is made up of 16 amino acids. The germline V gene encodes CDR1 SGHTS and CDR2 YDEGEE. CDR3 protein: CASSALRDRFPYEQYF. The CDR3 coding sequence is TGTGCCAGCAGCGCCCTCCGGGACAGGTTTCCCTACGAGCAGTACTTC.

This clonotype was picked up a small number of times. The CDR3 DNA follows: TGTGCCAGCCACAGGGGAAATCGTGGCACCGGGGAGCTGTTTTTT. Translating it yields CASHRGNRGTGELFF. The chain uses TRBV12-3 or TRBV12-4 and TRBJ2-2, with TRBD1 matching 7 bases. CDR3 length: 15 amino acids. V shed 8 bases and J 4 bases; nucleotides not matched to a gene: 10.

The gene calls are TRBV5-4 and TRBJ2-1, with D uncertain. This CDR3 spans 16 amino acids. The germline V gene has CDR1 SGHNT and CDR2 YYREEE (reference sequence). V lost 4 bases and J lost 0, with 14 bases in between. This CDR3 reads CASSPPLGNSYNEQFF. In DNA, the CDR3 is TGTGCCAGCAGCCCTCCTCTAGGGAACTCCTACAATGAGCAGTTCTTC.

The chain uses TRBV20-1 and TRBJ2-5, with unresolved D. There are 12 residues in the CDR3. Trimming cost V 5 bases and J 1 base, with 8 bases left between them. CDR1 DFQATT and CDR2 SNEGSKA come from the germline V gene (reference sequence). The CDR3 region has the DNA TGCAGTGCTTTCATCGCCCAAGAGACCCAGTACTTC. It codes for CSAFIAQETQYF.

This clonotype was counted only a few times. The chain uses TRBV29-1 and TRBJ1-2; weak D call: TRBD1 (6 bases). In germline, CDR1 is SQVTM, CDR2 ANQGSEA. This CDR3 contains 16 residues. Trimming shortened V by 4 bases and J by 1 base, and 19 bases separated the two germline ends. Written as DNA, the CDR3 is TGCAGCGTTGGGGGGGGTCAGGGGCGAAGTAACTATGGCTACACCTTC. Protein sequence: CSVGGGQGRSNYGYTF. The variable domain in full, completed from reference TRBV29-1 and TRBJ1-2, reads SAVISQKPSRDICQRGTSLTIQCQVDSQVTMMFWYRQQPGQSLTLIATANQGSEATYESGFVIDKFPISRPNLTFSTLTVSNMSPEDSSIYLCSVGGGQGRSNYGYTFGSGTRLTVV.

The V and J genes are TRBV29-1 and TRBJ1-2; tentative D call: TRBD1 (6 bases). CDR1 is SQVTM, CDR2 ANQGSEA, per germline. The CDR3 has 13 amino acids. The CDR3 reads CTVSPRGRYGYTF. CDR3 DNA sequence: TGCACCGTCTCCCCCCGGGGGCGATATGGCTACACCTTC. The variable domain in full, completed from reference TRBV29-1 and TRBJ1-2, reads SAVISQKPSRDICQRGTSLTIQCQVDSQVTMMFWYRQQPGQSLTLIATANQGSEATYESGFVIDKFPISRPNLTFSTLTVSNMSPEDSSIYLCTVSPRGRYGYTFGSGTRLTVV.

This clonotype has just a few counts. The V and J genes are TRBV14 and TRBJ2-5; 11 bases are a match to TRBD2. The CDR3 consists of 17 residues. The germline CDR1 and CDR2 sequences are SGHDN and FVKESK. V lost 0 bases to trimming and J lost 7 bases; unmatched junction nucleotides: 10. CDR3 loop: CASSQEGLADIKGTQYF. The DNA for the CDR3 is TGTGCCAGCAGCCAAGAGGGACTAGCGGATATAAAGGGGACCCAGTACTTC.

The chain couples TRBV6-4 to TRBJ1-1; 7 bases agree with TRBD1. CDR1 is MRHNA, CDR2 SNTAGT, per germline. Trimming took 4 bases from V and 5 from J; bases not matched to a gene: 13. This CDR3 has 16 residues. The CDR3 region has the DNA TGTGCCAGCAGTGGGGCCGGGCCAGGGGGAAGAACTGAAGCTTTCTTT. The encoded protein is CASSGAGPGGRTEAFF.

This clonotype appeared a few times. The chain recombines TRBV20-1 with TRBJ1-2, with TRBD1 as a possible D gene (6 bases). This CDR3 contains 14 residues. The V and J ends lost 0 bases and 3 bases respectively, with 11 bases between them. CDR1 and CDR2 from the germline V gene are DFQATT and SNEGSKA (reference sequence). The CDR3 reads CSARDREGDYGYTF. The CDR3 nucleotides are TGCAGTGCTAGAGACAGGGAGGGGGACTATGGCTACACCTTC.

This clonotype was seen a few times. The rearrangement joins TRBV6-6 to TRBJ1-4; 7 nucleotides agree with TRBD1. Germline CDR1 and CDR2: MNHNY and SVGAGI (reference sequence). V gave up 5 bases and J gave up 7 bases; unmatched junction bases: 10. This CDR3 region has 15 residues. CDR3 nucleotides: TGTGCCAGCAGTCCCCTAACAGGGGAAGGTGAAAAACTGTTTTTT. It yields the protein CASSPLTGEGEKLFF.

This clonotype was seen only a few times. The chain recombines TRBV5-5 with TRBJ2-5; D gene unclear. The V gene's germline CDR1 is SGHKS and CDR2 YYEKEE (reference sequence). V was pared by 0 bases and J by 2 bases, with 8 bases between. The CDR3 extends over 14 amino acids. This CDR3 is CASSLEASQETQYF. The DNA for the CDR3 is TGTGCCAGCAGCTTGGAGGCGAGTCAAGAGACCCAGTACTTC.

This clonotype was detected a few times. This chain's CDR3 is CASSMGPPPYEQYF. The DNA for the CDR3 is TGTGCCAGTAGTATGGGGCCCCCACCCTACGAGCAGTACTTC. This sequence joins TRBV19 and TRBJ2-7, with D tentatively TRBD1 (5 bases). The CDR3 extends over 14 amino acids. Trimming pared 3 bases from V and 2 bases from J, leaving 11 bases between. Germline CDR1 reads LNHDA; CDR2 reads SQIVND (reference sequence).

This clonotype has more than one count but fewer than ten. The chain uses TRBV11-2 and TRBJ2-7, with D perhaps matching TRBD2 (5 bases). This CDR3 is built from 14 residues. Trimming shortened V by 2 bases and J by 3 bases, and 11 bases separated the two germline ends. Germline values: CDR1 SGHAT, CDR2 FQNNGV. CDR3 DNA sequence: TGTGCCAGCAGCTTAAGCGGTCCCGGCTACGAGCAGTACTTC. It is translated as CASSLSGPGYEQYF.

The J gene is TRBJ2-7, the V gene TRBV11-1; TRBD2 might be the D (5 bases). Trimming left V 1 base short and J 6 bases short, with 10 bases between. CDR1 SGHAT and CDR2 FQDESV come from the germline V gene (reference sequence). The CDR3 is 13 amino acids. CDR3 in amino acids: CASSLGLSGEQYF. DNA for the CDR3: TGTGCCAGCAGCTTAGGGCTAAGCGGCGAGCAGTACTTC.

The CDR3 region has the DNA TGTGCCAGCAGTCGGCGGGGGCCTACCGGGGAGCTGTTTTTT. Translation: CASSRRGPTGELFF. V is TRBV2 and J is TRBJ2-2, with a possible D match to TRBD2 (7 bases). Germline V gives CDR1 SNHLY, CDR2 FYNNEI. This CDR3 region has 14 residues. Trimming took off 5 bases at V and 5 bases at J, with 12 bases between the two ends.

The chain employs TRBV29-1 and TRBJ2-3; maybe TRBD1 (5 bases). Germline-derived CDR1 and CDR2 are SQVTM and ANQGSEA. V was pared by 3 bases and J by 2 bases, with 12 bases between. This CDR3 spans 14 amino acids. The CDR3 DNA is TGCAGCGTTGAGACGCAGGGATTCACAGATACGCAGTATTTT. Amino acid sequence: CSVETQGFTDTQYF.

Note on this clonotype: One end of the junction varies from germline; a read error may be responsible. The chain employs TRBV25-1 and TRBJ1-5; tentative D call: TRBD1 (6 bases). Germline values: CDR1 MGHDK, CDR2 SYGVNS. The CDR3 runs 14 residues. CDR3 DNA sequence: TGTGCCAGCAGTGACAGGGGAGAAGGTCAGCCCCATCATTTT. This codes for CASSDRGEGQPHHF. The entire variable domain, with the rest obtained from reference TRBV25-1 and TRBJ1-5, is as follows: EADIYQTPRYLVIGTGKKITLECSQTMGHDKMYWYQQDPGMELHLIHYSYGVNSTEKGDLSSESTVSRIRTEHFPLTLESARPSHTSQYLCASSDRGEGQPHHFGDGTRLSIL.

The V call is TRBV6-2 or TRBV6-3, the J call TRBJ2-7, with TRBD1 matching 8 bases. The length of the CDR3 is 14 residues. The ends lost 5 bases at V and 2 bases at J; junction bases unmatched: 5. CDR1 is MNHEY and CDR2 is SVGEGT in the germline V gene. CDR3 DNA sequence: TGTGCCAGCAGTCTACAGGGGGACCCCTACGAGCAGTACTTC. As protein: CASSLQGDPYEQYF.

This clonotype was detected many times. V and J are TRBV29-1 and TRBJ2-3, with D perhaps matching TRBD1 or TRBD2 (6 bases each). This CDR3 has 16 amino acids. The V end lost 7 bases, the J end lost 5 bases, and 25 bases lay between the germline ends. The germline CDR1 and CDR2 sequences are SQVTM and ANQGSEA. In DNA, the CDR3 is TGCAGCGCTTCTTCGGGGGTAGGGGGAAGAGGAGATACGCAGTATTTT. This codes for CSASSGVGGRGDTQYF.

The rearrangement links TRBV5-1 to TRBJ1-2; D gene ambiguous. The CDR3 is 15 amino acids. V was clipped by 4 bases and J by 0 bases, with 13 bases between them. Looked up from germline, CDR1 is SGHRS and CDR2 is YFSETQ. The CDR3 DNA follows: TGCGCCAGCAGCCCCTCCGCCGGAGCTAACTATGGCTACACCTTC. Its protein is CASSPSAGANYGYTF.

The CDR3 reads CASSSTGITYEQYF. The CDR3 DNA reads as TGTGCCAGCAGCTCGACAGGGATCACCTACGAGCAGTACTTC. The chain employs TRBV7-8 and TRBJ2-7, with 7 bases matching TRBD1. CDR1 is SGHVS, CDR2 FQNEAQ, per germline. After removal of 4 bases from V and 2 bases from J, the junction contained 5 bases not matched to a gene. The CDR3 has 14 residues.

This clonotype was detected a few times. The chain couples TRBV20-1 to TRBJ1-1; D may be TRBD1 (5 bases). There are 14 residues in the CDR3. Per the germline V gene, CDR1 is DFQATT and CDR2 is SNEGSKA (reference sequence). V was clipped by 0 bases and J by 6 bases, with 14 bases between them. CDR3 amino acids: CSAREAGRGPEAFF. The DNA for the CDR3 is TGCAGTGCTAGAGAAGCGGGTAGGGGCCCTGAAGCTTTCTTT.

This clonotype was seen repeatedly, ten times or more. The V gene is TRBV6-6, the J gene TRBJ2-7; D is possibly TRBD1 (6 bases). Germline V gene lookup returns CDR1 MNHNY and CDR2 SVGAGI (reference sequence). Trimming took 0 bases from V and 1 from J, leaving 13 bases between them. The CDR3 contains 16 residues. The CDR3 region is CASSYSIGGQSYEQYF. The CDR3 DNA sequence: TGTGCCAGCAGTTACTCGATAGGGGGACAATCCTACGAGCAGTACTTC.

The rearrangement links TRBV7-8 to TRBJ1-1, with D maybe TRBD1 (5 bases). V shed 3 bases and J shed 0 bases, with 11 bases lying between them. Germline assignment: CDR1 SGHVS and CDR2 FQNEAQ. CDR3 length: 15 amino acids. The CDR3 nucleotides are TGTGCCAGCAGCTTGAAGAGGGGTATGAACACTGAAGCTTTCTTT. As protein: CASSLKRGMNTEAFF.

This clonotype was counted only a few times. J is TRBJ1-6 and V is TRBV7-9; D ambiguous. This CDR3 comprises 15 residues. The V gene lost 5 bases and the J gene lost 10 bases, with 18 bases spanning the gap. Germline CDR1 is SEHNR and CDR2 is FQNEAQ (reference sequence). DNA for the CDR3: TGTGCCAGCAGCCATTCAAACGTACAGCAGTCACCCCTCCACTTT. Its protein product is CASSHSNVQQSPLHF. Supplemented by reference TRBV7-9 and TRBJ1-6, the full variable domain reads DTGVSQNPRHKITKRGQNVTFRCDPISEHNRLYWYRQTLGQGPEFLTYFQNEAQLEKSRLLSDRFSAERPKGSFSTLEIQRTEQGDSAMYLCASSHSNVQQSPLHFGNGTRLTVT.

The V and J genes are TRBV5-4 and TRBJ2-3; D may match TRBD1 or TRBD2 (7 bases each). Trimming removed 4 bases at V and 4 bases at J, with 16 bases between. The CDR3 is 15 residues long. Germline V gene data show CDR1 as SGHNT and CDR2 as YYREEE (reference sequence). CDR3 sequence reads: CASSPKQGRADTQYF. The CDR3 nucleotides read TGTGCCAGCAGCCCTAAACAGGGGAGGGCAGATACGCAGTATTTT.

This clonotype has only a few counts. The chain links TRBV23-1 to TRBJ2-1; perhaps TRBD2 as D (6 bases). TRBV23-1 is an ORF for which the function is uncertain. This CDR3 spans 16 amino acids. V was pared by 3 bases and J by 4 bases, with 16 bases between. The DNA of the CDR3 is TGCGCCAGCAGTCATCCGGGGACTGATATGTACAATGAGCAGTTCTTC. This gives the protein CASSHPGTDMYNEQFF.